The 8 T cell receptor beta chains below were found in one sample sequenced in a study of control samples from healthy donors and cancer patients (dated by TCRdb to the early 2020s). Libraries were constructed by the immunoSEQ multiplex PCR assay. Held by TCRdb, this immuneACCESS table contains in-frame sequences only and omits some clones. Under half of the omission traces to an unresolved V gene where checked; the cause of the rest is unknown. The sample yields about 95,000 clones; 88% were counted once. The ten biggest clones cover around 14% of the sample. The material sequenced was blood. Receptors originate from a woman in her sixties or seventies in good health.

Turning to this clone: Distinct nucleotide sequences in the sample also encode this CDR3. The J gene is TRBJ2-3, the V gene TRBV2; D gene ambiguous. The length of the CDR3 is 13 residues. The ends were cut back, 8 bases at V and 1 base at J, with 10 bases in the middle. Germline V gene data show CDR1 as SNHLY and CDR2 as FYNNEI. The CDR3 DNA follows: TGTGCCAGCTCTCTCGCGGGCACAGATACGCAGTATTTT. Protein: CASSLAGTDTQYF. Drawing the rest from reference TRBV2 and TRBJ2-3, the complete variable domain is EPEVTQTPSHQVTQMGQEVILRCVPISNHLYFYWYRQILGQKVEFLVSFYNNEISEKSEIFDDQFSVERPDGSNFTLKIRSTKLEDSAMYFCASSLAGTDTQYFGPGTRLTVL.

This clone was observed a handful of times. The gene calls are TRBV29-1 and TRBJ1-4; D not resolved. Germline V lookup: CDR1 SQVTM, CDR2 ANQGSEA. Between the trimmed V and J ends, which lost 5 bases and 0 bases, there was a span of 19 bases. The length of the CDR3 is 17 residues. This chain's CDR3 is CSVQLLNSLATNEKLFF. CDR3 in DNA: TGCAGCGTTCAATTGTTAAACAGTCTAGCAACTAATGAAAAACTGTTTTTT. The whole variable domain, filled in from reference TRBV29-1 and TRBJ1-4, reads SAVISQKPSRDICQRGTSLTIQCQVDSQVTMMFWYRQQPGQSLTLIATANQGSEATYESGFVIDKFPISRPNLTFSTLTVSNMSPEDSSIYLCSVQLLNSLATNEKLFFGSGTQLSVL.

The chain uses TRBV6-5 and TRBJ2-2; no definite D call. With 8 bases removed from V and 1 base from J, the gap between germline ends came to 14 bases. From germline, CDR1 is MNHEY and CDR2 SVGAGI. The CDR3 is 15 residues long. CDR3 amino acids: CASESSSWNTGELFF. In DNA form, the CDR3 reads TGTGCCAGCGAATCCAGCTCGTGGAACACCGGGGAGCTGTTTTTT.

The rearrangement joins TRBV10-1 to TRBJ2-7, with D possibly called TRBD1 or TRBD2 (5 bases each). V was cut by 0 bases and J by 12 bases, with 15 bases left in between. This CDR3 contains 13 residues. Germline-derived CDR1 and CDR2 are WNHNN and SYGVQD (reference sequence). The CDR3 bases are TGCGCCAGCAGTGAGTCGGGACCCGACGTGCGGTACTTC. This gives the protein CASSESGPDVRYF.

The CDR3 region is CASSSTPGGGYTF. CDR3 DNA sequence: TGCGCCAGCAGCTCCACCCCCGGGGGGGGCTACACCTTC. The gene calls are TRBV5-1 and TRBJ1-2, with a possible D match to TRBD1 (5 bases). The CDR3 spans 13 residues. Germline-derived CDR1 and CDR2 are SGHRS and YFSETQ. V shed 3 bases and J shed 8 bases, with 14 bases lying between them. Full variable domain (missing parts from reference TRBV5-1 and TRBJ1-2): KAGVTQTPRYLIKTRGQQVTLSCSPISGHRSVSWYQQTPGQGLQFLFEYFSETQRNKGNFPGRFSGRQFSNSRSEMNVSTLELGDSALYLCASSSTPGGGYTFGSGTRLTVV.

This clone has a handful of counts. This chain connects TRBV6-2 or TRBV6-3 to TRBJ1-1; D is possibly TRBD1 (6 bases). V was clipped by 6 bases and J by 2 bases, with 13 bases between them. There are 14 residues in the CDR3. Germline CDR1 and CDR2: MNHEY and SVGEGT. CDR3 sequence: CASSGTGSNTEAFF. The CDR3 region has the DNA TGTGCCAGCAGCGGAACAGGGAGTAACACTGAAGCTTTCTTT.

The chain couples TRBV5-1 to TRBJ2-3, with a weak D call TRBD2 (6 bases). CDR1 and CDR2 from the germline V gene are SGHRS and YFSETQ. Trimming removed 4 bases from V and 0 bases from J, with 12 bases in between. The CDR3 contains 15 residues. Here the CDR3 DNA reads TGCGCCAGCAGCCGGGACTGGGAAAGCACAGATACGCAGTATTTT. It specifies CASSRDWESTDTQYF.

The V and J genes are TRBV11-1 and TRBJ2-7; TRBD2 is a possible D gene (8 bases). V was cut by 4 bases and J by 4 bases, with 20 bases left in between. The germline CDR1 and CDR2 sequences are SGHAT and FQDESV (reference sequence). The CDR3 spans 16 residues. CDR3 residues: CASSSGGTVGSYEQYF. DNA of the CDR3: TGTGCCAGCAGCTCGGGGGGGACAGTGGGCTCATACGAGCAGTACTTC.